Sequencing of this T cell receptor beta chain was carried out in a study of blood T cell repertoires in COVID-19. Sequenced by immunoSEQ multiplex PCR; TCRdb stores in-frame clones only, minus some. The sample lists approximately 360,000 clones; around 87% were seen once. V was clipped by 0 bases and J by 2 bases; unmatched bases: 9. The CDR3 is 18 amino acids. CDR1 is SGHAT, CDR2 FQDESV, per germline (reference sequence). This chain uses TRBV11-1 with TRBJ2-7; 11 bases match TRBD2. The clonotype comes from a woman aged 25-40 years with acute COVID-19. The sample was PBMCs or T cells enriched from blood (not recorded which). DNA of the CDR3: TGTGCCAGCAGCTTAGCGGCTAGCGGGGGGTTAATCGCCTACGAGCAGTACTTC. Its translation is CASSLAASGGLIAYEQYF.